Listed below are T cell receptor beta chains from one sample, sequenced in a study of regulatory T cells in long-lasting Graves disease. TCRdb reprocessed the multiplex PCR reads with MiXCR, giving one entry per CDR3 protein. The sample lists more than 450,000 distinct CDR3 sequences, about 12% occurring once. The sample was also reused in another study, on T cells in Graves' hyperthyroidism and ophthalmopathy.

Sequences were derived from peripheral blood mononuclear cells (PBMCs), sampled at new diagnosis, from a patient treated with antithyroid drugs. The receptors were sampled from a woman in her 30s with Graves disease. Each CDR3 is given with its conserved first and last residue.

CDR3 length | V gene | CDR3 protein
14 | TRBV10-2 | CASRISLGAGGQFF
15 | TRBV12-3/TRBV12-4 | CASSFSWSGNTEAFF
15 | TRBV4-1 | CASSQNRDRNYGYTF
14 | TRBV3-1 | CASSHTQTEYEQYF
20 | TRBV20-1 | CSATGLAGGDVAEWYNEQFF
15 | TRBV20-1 | CSAVARGSLPYEQYF
15 | TRBV11-2 | CASSRDQGWANEQFF
15 | TRBV9 | CASSVAGAPGETQYF
15 | TRBV20-1 | CSARDITSPQYEQYF
17 | TRBV28 | CASSPTKGSLGGNTIYF
15 | TRBV19 | CASSADRVRNSPLHF
18 | TRBV6-2/TRBV6-3 | CASSYFRLAGKSRNEQFF
13 | TRBV18 | CASSPGPGNGYTF